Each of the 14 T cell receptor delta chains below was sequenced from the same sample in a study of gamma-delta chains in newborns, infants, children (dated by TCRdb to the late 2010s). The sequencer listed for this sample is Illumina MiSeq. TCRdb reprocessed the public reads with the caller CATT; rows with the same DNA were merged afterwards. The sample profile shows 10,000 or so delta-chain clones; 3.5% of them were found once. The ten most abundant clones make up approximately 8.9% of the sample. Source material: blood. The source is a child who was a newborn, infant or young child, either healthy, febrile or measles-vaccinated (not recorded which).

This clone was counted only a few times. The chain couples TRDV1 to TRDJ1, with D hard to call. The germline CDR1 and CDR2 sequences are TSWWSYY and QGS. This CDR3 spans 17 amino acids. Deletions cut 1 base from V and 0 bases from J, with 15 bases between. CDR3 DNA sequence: TGTGCTCTTGGGGAACGCTCCCTCCTCCCGTACACCGATAAACTCATCTTT. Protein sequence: CALGERSLLPYTDKLIF.

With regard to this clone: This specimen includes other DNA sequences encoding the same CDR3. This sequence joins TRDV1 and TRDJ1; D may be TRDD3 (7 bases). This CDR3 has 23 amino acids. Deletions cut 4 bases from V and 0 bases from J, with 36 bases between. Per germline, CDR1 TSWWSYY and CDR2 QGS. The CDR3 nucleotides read TGTGCTCTTGGGGGATCCGCCTTCCCTCGTTCCTGGGGGTCTCTCAGGTACACCGATAAACTCATCTTT. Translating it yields CALGGSAFPRSWGSLRYTDKLIF.

The chain's CDR3 is CAASAMRSGSWGHWGIPDKLIF. The CDR3 DNA reads as TGTGCAGCAAGCGCGATGAGGAGTGGGTCGTGGGGACACTGGGGGATCCCCGATAAACTCATCTTT. The V gene is TRAV29/DV5, the J gene TRDJ1; 10 bases match TRDD3. TCRdb leaves out the J gene; it was filled in here by matching the DNA to germline. Germline assignment: CDR1 NSMFDY and CDR2 ISSIKDK. This CDR3 is built from 22 residues. Trimming cost V 0 bases and J 3 bases; bases outside gene matches: 26.

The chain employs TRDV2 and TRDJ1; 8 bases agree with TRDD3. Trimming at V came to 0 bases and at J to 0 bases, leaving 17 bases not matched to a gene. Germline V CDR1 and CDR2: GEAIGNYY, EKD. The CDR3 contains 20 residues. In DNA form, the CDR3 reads TGTGCCTGTGACACCGTTGCGCTACTGGGGGCCGGTAGGTACACCGATAAACTCATCTTT. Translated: CACDTVALLGAGRYTDKLIF.

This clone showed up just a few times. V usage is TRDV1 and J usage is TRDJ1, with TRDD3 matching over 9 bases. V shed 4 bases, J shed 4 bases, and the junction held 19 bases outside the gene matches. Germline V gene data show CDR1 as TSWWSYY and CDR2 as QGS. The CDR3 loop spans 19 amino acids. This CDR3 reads CALGAKFPTSYWGSDKLIF. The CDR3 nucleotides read TGTGCTCTTGGGGCCAAATTCCCCACTAGTTACTGGGGGAGCGATAAACTCATCTTT.

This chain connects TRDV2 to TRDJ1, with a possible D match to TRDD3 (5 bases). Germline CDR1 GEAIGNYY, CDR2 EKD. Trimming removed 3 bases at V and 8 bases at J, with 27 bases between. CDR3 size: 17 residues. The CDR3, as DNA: TGTGCCTGTGACCCGCTGGAGGGATCGGTGTTGTTTTGGAAACTCATCTTT. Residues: CACDPLEGSVLFWKLIF.

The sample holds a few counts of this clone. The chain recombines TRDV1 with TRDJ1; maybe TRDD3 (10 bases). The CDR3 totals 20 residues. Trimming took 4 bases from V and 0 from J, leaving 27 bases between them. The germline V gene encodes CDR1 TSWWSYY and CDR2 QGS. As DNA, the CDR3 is TGTGCTCTTGGGGTAACGGCCTTCCTACTTACTGGGGGATACACCGATAAACTCATCTTT. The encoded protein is CALGVTAFLLTGGYTDKLIF.

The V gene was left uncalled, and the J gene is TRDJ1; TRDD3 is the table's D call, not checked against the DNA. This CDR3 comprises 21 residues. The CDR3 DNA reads TGTGCTCTTGGGGAAGAGTACCTACAGTACTGGGGGATACAGAGCACCGATAAACTCATCTTT. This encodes CALGEEYLQYWGIQSTDKLIF.

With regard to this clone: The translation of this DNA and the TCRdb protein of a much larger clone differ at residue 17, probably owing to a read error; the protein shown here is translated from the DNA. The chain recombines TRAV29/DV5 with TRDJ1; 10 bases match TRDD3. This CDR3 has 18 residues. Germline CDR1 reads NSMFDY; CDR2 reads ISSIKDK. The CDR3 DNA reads TGTGCAGCAACCCGAATGGTGGGGGATACACCGTACACCGATAAACTCACCTTT. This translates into CAATRMVGDTPYTDKLTF. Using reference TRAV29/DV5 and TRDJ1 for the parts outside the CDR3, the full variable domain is DQQVKQNSPSLSVQEGRISILNCDYTNSMFDYFLWYKKYPAEGPTFLISISSIKDKNEDGRFTVFLNKSAKHLSLHIVPSQPGDSAVYFCAATRMVGDTPYTDKLTFGKGTRVTVEP.

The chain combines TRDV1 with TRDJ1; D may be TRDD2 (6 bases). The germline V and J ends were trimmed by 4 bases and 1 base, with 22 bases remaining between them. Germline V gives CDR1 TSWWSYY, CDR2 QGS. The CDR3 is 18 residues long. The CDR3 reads CALGAVSPSPRPTDKLIF. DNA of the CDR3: TGTGCTCTTGGGGCCGTAAGCCCTTCCCCCCGCCCCACCGATAAACTCATCTTT.

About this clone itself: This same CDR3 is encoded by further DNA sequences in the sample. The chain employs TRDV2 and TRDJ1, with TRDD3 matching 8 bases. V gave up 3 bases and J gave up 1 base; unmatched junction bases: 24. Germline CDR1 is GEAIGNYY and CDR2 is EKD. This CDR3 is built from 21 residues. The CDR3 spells CACDALGAGVGLGDSTDKLIF. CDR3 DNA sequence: TGTGCCTGTGACGCCTTAGGAGCCGGGGTAGGGCTGGGGGACAGCACCGATAAACTCATCTTT.

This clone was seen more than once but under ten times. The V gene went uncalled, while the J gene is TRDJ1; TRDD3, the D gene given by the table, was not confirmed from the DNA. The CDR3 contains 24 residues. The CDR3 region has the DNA TGTGCTCTTGGGTCCAATATCATCGGCACCTACCGTACTGGGGGAACCCAGTACACCGATAAACTCATCTTT. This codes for CALGSNIIGTYRTGGTQYTDKLIF.

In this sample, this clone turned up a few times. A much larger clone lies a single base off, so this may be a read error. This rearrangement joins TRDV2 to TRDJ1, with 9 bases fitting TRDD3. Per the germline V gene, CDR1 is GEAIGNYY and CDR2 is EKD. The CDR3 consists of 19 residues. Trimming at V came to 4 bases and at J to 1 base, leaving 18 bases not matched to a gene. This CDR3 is CACDTVGGLGDHCTDKLIF. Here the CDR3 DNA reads TGTGCCTGTGATACCGTGGGGGGACTGGGGGACCATTGCACCGATAAACTCATCTTT.

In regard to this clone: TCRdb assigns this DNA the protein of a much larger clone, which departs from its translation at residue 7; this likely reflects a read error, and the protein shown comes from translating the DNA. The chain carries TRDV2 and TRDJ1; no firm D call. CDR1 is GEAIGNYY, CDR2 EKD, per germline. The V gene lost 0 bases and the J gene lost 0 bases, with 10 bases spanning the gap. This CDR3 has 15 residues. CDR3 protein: CACDTMMGYTDKLIF. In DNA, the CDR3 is TGTGCCTGTGACACCATGATGGGTTACACCGATAAACTCATCTTT.